The present T cell receptor beta chain was sequenced within a study of patients and donors after allogeneic stem cell transplantation. MiXCR, run by TCRdb on the RT-PCR reads, gives a single entry per CDR3 protein. The sample includes some 880,000 distinct CDR3 sequences, roughly 18% seen only once; the top ten take around 6%. This clonotype was observed a handful of times. The CDR3 totals 15 residues. The genes are TRBV21-1 and TRBJ1-1; the table's D call, TRBD1, was not checked against the DNA. TRBV21-1 is an annotated pseudogene. The TCR was taken from a human donor who was either an allogeneic HSCT recipient or a stem cell or donor lymphocyte infusion donor (not recorded which). It is not recorded whose cells these are; they may come from a transplant donor. Sequencing was carried out using blood, either unsorted or a sorted T cell fraction (not recorded which). CDR3: CASTTPGTGGTEAFF. The CDR3 coding sequence is TGTGCCAGCACCACACCCGGGACAGGGGGCACTGAAGCTTTCTTT.